This entry is about one TCR beta chain. The antigen this receptor binds is unknown. The input lacks base qualities; no much larger clone sits a single base away. The immunoSEQ Assay, a bias-controlled multiplex PCR, was used to amplify TCRbeta CDR3 regions from genomic DNA. The paper's data handling went like this. The number of nucleated cells in each sample was estimated by amplification of reference gene primers within the assay. To quantify the absolute abundance of each unique TCRbeta CDR3 rearrangement, sequence reads were collapsed and filtered. For each sample, productive Simpson clonality was calculated as the square root of Simpson's diversity index across productive rearrangements. In TCRdb, the immuneACCESS table is reduced to in-frame sequences with V and J assigned. These tables do not hold every clone; where another copy was compared, an unresolved V gene accounts for under half, and the others remain unexplained. V, J and clone size derive from that table, while D and trimming were established from the DNA sequence. The sample table contains under 200,000 clones; only one count was recorded for approximately 80% of them. The ten largest account for roughly 1.4% of the sample.

Collaborating institutions collected whole blood in K2EDTA tubes following their own protocols. For TCRbeta analysis, collaborator samples were shipped as frozen whole blood, as isolated PBMCs, or as DNA extracted from either sample type. The data stem from a study of blood T cell repertoires in COVID-19 (dated by TCRdb to about 2020). With respect to the entire study: Samples from collaborators originated in the United States, Italy and Spain and spanned both the acute and convalescent phases of COVID-19. The repertoires were released in a freely available public database meant as a resource for research on the immune response to SARS-CoV-2. A de-identified subject ID, COVID-19 status, age in years and sex were almost always included in the sample metadata. Where HLA class I and class II types were available, the types were taken from metadata supplied by the sample provider, not from assay-based typing. Subjects who had been exposed to COVID-19, were actively infected with it, or had recovered from it provided the deeply sampled blood TCRbeta repertoires that made up the dataset. The samples were drawn from the first 160 participants of the ongoing ImmuneRACE study and from 950 to 1,500 subjects provided by 6 global collaborators. The prospective study material was composed of cDNA or gDNA derived from T cells, B-cell-depleted T cells, or PBMCs. What the work shows at the level of the full study, not this receptor alone: The quantity of clinical and demographic metadata differed by source and by participant and was supplied without curation.

The germline V and J ends show losses of 1 base and 0 bases respectively, and no gene match explains 3 bases of the junction. Taken from cysteine to phenylalanine, the CDR3 has 15 residues. Only the CDR3 DNA stays, 45 bases, in frame from base 1. The germline V gene yields MNHEY for CDR1 and SVGEGT for CDR2. This clonotype originated in a human donor in a cohort sampled during active COVID-19. The material sequenced was peripheral blood. The chain employs TRBV6-2 or TRBV6-3 and TRBJ2-7, with 7 junctional bases fitting TRBD1. The CDR3 corresponds to CASSYLRGLSYEQYF. In nucleotides, the sequence is TGTGCCAGCAGTTACTTAAGGGGGCTCTCCTACGAGCAGTACTTC.